The rows below give T cell receptor beta chains drawn from one sample of a study of PD-1 blockade in classical Hodgkin lymphoma. Method: immunoSEQ multiplex PCR; TCRdb's copy keeps in-frame clones and lacks some. The top ten clones hold over 1.5% of a sample with some 26,000 clones, roughly 89% of them seen once. The material sequenced was CD4+ T cells from blood, taken at baseline. All receptors come from a human donor with classical Hodgkin lymphoma. Each CDR3 is given with its conserved first and last residue.

CASSLGGLAGTQETQYF TRBJ2-5 TRBV7-8
CASSLMGTGNQPQHF TRBJ1-5 TRBV5-1
CASSPLVTSGNTIYF TRBJ1-3 TRBV7-2
CASSSSWGRGAPMAQYF TRBJ2-5 TRBV7-2
CAGQEDPNSPLHF TRBJ1-6 TRBV2
CASSYSGQGGQPQHF TRBJ1-5 TRBV6-5
CASSRDRVENSPLHF TRBJ1-6 TRBV7-2
CASSQDSAGSGNTIYF TRBJ1-3 TRBV4-3
CASSVDVYEQYF TRBJ2-7 TRBV5-4
CASSVADSRKPQHF TRBJ1-5 TRBV2
CASERGSQPQHF TRBJ1-5 TRBV2
CASRLVTSYEQYF TRBJ2-7 TRBV5-1
CASSLFVGTSISGELFF TRBJ2-2 TRBV7-9
CSVALGLAILSNEQFF TRBJ2-1 TRBV29-1
CASSLARFERVHEQYF TRBJ2-7 TRBV7-8
CASSQGETSLRIF TRBJ2-1 TRBV4-2
CASGLNGGAQQYF TRBJ2-5 TRBV12-5
CASSQVAREDYGYTF TRBJ1-2 TRBV4-3
CASSLYGTTNTGELFF TRBJ2-2 TRBV11-3
CASSPGTGVGGYTF TRBJ1-2 TRBV7-3
CASSRRPGGTEAFF TRBJ1-1 TRBV11-1
CASRTTTNEKLFF TRBJ1-4 TRBV28
CAWSKGPYEQYF TRBJ2-7 TRBV30
CASSNPGGSEAFF TRBJ1-1 TRBV6-6
CASSPPAGAAYEQYF - TRBV7-2
CASSSPTGPQHF TRBJ1-5 TRBV7-9
CASSWGDSGNTIYF TRBJ1-3 TRBV7-6
CASSQQGFYGYTF TRBJ1-2 TRBV2
CATSGPPSSGANVLTF TRBJ2-6 TRBV15
CASSQGAGGYTF TRBJ1-2 TRBV6-6
CASSGGDSISYGYTF TRBJ1-2 TRBV6-1